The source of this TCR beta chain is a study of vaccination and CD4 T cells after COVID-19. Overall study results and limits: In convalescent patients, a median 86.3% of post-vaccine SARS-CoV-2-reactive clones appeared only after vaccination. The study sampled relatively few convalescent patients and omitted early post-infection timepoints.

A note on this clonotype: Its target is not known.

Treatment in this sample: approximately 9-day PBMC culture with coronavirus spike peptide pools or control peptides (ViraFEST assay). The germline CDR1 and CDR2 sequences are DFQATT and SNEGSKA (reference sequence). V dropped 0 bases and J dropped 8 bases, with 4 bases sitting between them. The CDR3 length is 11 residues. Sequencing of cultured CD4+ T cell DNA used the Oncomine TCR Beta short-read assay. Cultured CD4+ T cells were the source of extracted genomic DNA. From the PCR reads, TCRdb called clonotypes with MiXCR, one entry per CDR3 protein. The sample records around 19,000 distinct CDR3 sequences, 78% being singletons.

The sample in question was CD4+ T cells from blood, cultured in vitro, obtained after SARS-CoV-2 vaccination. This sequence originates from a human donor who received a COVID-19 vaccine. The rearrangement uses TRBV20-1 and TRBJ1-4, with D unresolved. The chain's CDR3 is CSAREWEKLFF. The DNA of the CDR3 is TGCAGTGCTAGAGAATGGGAAAAACTGTTTTTT.